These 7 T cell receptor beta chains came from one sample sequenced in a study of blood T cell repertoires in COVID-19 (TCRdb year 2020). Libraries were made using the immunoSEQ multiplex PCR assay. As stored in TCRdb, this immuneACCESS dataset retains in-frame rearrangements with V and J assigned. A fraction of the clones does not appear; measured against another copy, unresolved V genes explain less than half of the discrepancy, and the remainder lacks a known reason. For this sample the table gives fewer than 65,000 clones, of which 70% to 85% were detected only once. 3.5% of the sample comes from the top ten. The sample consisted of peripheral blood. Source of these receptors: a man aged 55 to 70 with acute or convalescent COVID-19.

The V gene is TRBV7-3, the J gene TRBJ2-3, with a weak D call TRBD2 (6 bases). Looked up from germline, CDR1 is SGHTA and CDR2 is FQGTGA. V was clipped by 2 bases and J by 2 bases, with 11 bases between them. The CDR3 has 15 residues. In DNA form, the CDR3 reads TGTGCCAGCAGCTTAGGTCTAGCGTTCACAGATACGCAGTATTTT. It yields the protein CASSLGLAFTDTQYF.

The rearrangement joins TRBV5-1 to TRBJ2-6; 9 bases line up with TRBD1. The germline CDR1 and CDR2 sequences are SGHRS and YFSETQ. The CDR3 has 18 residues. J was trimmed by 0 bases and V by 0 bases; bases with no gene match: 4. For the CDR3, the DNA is TGCGCCAGCAGCTTGGGAGCGGGACAGGGCTCTGGGGCCAACGTCCTGACTTTC. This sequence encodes CASSLGAGQGSGANVLTF.

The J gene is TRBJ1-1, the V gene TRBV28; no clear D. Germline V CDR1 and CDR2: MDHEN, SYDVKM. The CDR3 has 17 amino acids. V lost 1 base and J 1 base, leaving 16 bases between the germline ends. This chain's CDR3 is CASSLSGAPLGNTEAFF. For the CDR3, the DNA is TGTGCCAGCAGTTTATCAGGTGCCCCGCTGGGGAACACTGAAGCTTTCTTT.

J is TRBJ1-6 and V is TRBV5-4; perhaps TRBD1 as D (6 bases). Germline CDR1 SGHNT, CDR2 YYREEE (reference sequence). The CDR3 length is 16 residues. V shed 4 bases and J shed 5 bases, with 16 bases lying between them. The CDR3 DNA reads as TGTGCCAGCAGCCGCCAGCAGGGGCTCAATAATTCACCCCTCCACTTT. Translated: CASSRQQGLNNSPLHF.

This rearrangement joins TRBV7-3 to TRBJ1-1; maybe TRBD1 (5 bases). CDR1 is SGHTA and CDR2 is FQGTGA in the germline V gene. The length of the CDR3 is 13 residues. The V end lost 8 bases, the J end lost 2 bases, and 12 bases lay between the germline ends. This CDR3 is CASGQQENTEAFF. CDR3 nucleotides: TGTGCCAGCGGGCAACAGGAAAACACTGAAGCTTTCTTT.

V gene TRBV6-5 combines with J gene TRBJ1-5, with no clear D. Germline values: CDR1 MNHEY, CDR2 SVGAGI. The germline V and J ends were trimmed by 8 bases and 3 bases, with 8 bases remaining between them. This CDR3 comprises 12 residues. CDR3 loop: CASRGVNQPQHF. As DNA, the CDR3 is TGTGCCAGCCGGGGTGTCAATCAGCCCCAGCATTTT.

The chain's CDR3 is CASGPPGSGGSLETQYF. The CDR3 nucleotides read TGTGCTAGTGGTCCCCCGGGGAGCGGGGGATCTCTAGAGACCCAGTACTTC. The chain joins TRBV12-5 to TRBJ2-5; 8 bases map to TRBD2. V was clipped by 5 bases and J by 4 bases; unmatched bases: 15. Germline V lookup: CDR1 LGHNT, CDR2 FRNRAP. CDR3 length equals 17 residues.